The 15 T cell receptor beta chains given below trace back to one sample, sequenced in a study of T cell repertoires in cytomegalovirus infection (dated by TCRdb to 2018 to 2020). Instrument on record: Illumina HiSeq 1500. TCRdb reworked the public reads: Q25 trimming with fastp, MiXCR clone assembly, productive beta chains retained. Every distinct CDR3 protein forms one entry, paired with its most common genes and DNA. Counted in this sample were roughly 920,000 distinct CDR3 sequences; around 30% of them appeared once. The ten top clones hold more than 12% of the sample. These receptors are not linked to any known antigen. In light of the paper, this sample's treatment or condition label describes: in vitro stimulation with specific CMV peptide epitopes to enrich CMV-specific T cells. The specimen comprised cultured CD8+ T cells from PBMCs, sampled from culture after CMV antigen stimulation. The source of these receptors is a human donor in good health (CMV status not recorded). Some clones in this sample may be carry-over from other donors' samples.

V and J are TRBV9 and TRBJ2-5; 7 bases agree with TRBD1. Per the germline V gene, CDR1 is SGDLS and CDR2 is YYNGEE. This CDR3 contains 14 residues. The V segment lost 3 bases and the J segment 5 bases; nucleotides outside the gene matches: 7. Written as DNA, the CDR3 is TGTGCCAGCAGCGGACAGGGACCTCCGGAGACCCAGTACTTC. Protein product: CASSGQGPPETQYF.

This rearrangement joins TRBV25-1 to TRBJ2-3; D call uncertain. Trimming took off 8 bases at V and 3 bases at J, with 9 bases between the two ends. Germline CDR1 is MGHDK and CDR2 is SYGVNS. The CDR3 sequence is 12 residues long. CDR3 region: CASASKTDTQYF. The CDR3 region has the DNA TGTGCCAGCGCTAGTAAAACAGATACGCAGTATTTT.

The chain carries TRBV7-6 and TRBJ2-1; 7 positions match TRBD2. V lost 2 bases and J lost 6; bases outside the gene matches: 7. Germline-derived CDR1 and CDR2 are SGHVS and FNYEAQ. The CDR3 is 15 amino acids. The CDR3 region is CASSLLRDYLNEQFF. For the CDR3, the DNA is TGTGCCAGCAGCTTACTCCGGGACTACCTCAATGAGCAGTTCTTC.

V gene TRBV7-4 combines with J gene TRBJ2-2; 8 bases are shared with TRBD1. Germline values: CDR1 SGHVT, CDR2 SQSDAQ. This CDR3 is built from 15 residues. The V segment lost 9 bases and the J segment 4 bases; nucleotides outside the gene matches: 10. CDR3 sequence reads: CARETGDDITGELFF. CDR3 coding DNA: TGTGCCAGAGAGACAGGGGATGATATCACCGGGGAGCTGTTTTTT.

The chain combines TRBV7-6 with TRBJ2-1; D is tentatively TRBD1 or TRBD2 (5 bases each). Trimming removed 6 bases from V and 10 bases from J, with 13 bases in between. From germline, CDR1 is SGHVS and CDR2 FNYEAQ. The CDR3 contains 12 residues. CDR3 amino acids: CASRSGAREQFF. For the CDR3, the DNA is TGTGCCAGCAGGTCCGGGGCGAGGGAGCAGTTCTTC.

This clonotype was recorded many times. V gene TRBV7-9 combines with J gene TRBJ1-1; D is ambiguous. The CDR3 is 15 residues long. In germline, CDR1 is SEHNR, CDR2 FQNEAQ (reference sequence). Trimming stripped 4 bases from V and 0 bases from J, with 12 bases between. In nucleotides, the CDR3 is TGTGCCAGCAGCTCGAGGGTCAGCATGAACACTGAAGCTTTCTTT. Translation: CASSSRVSMNTEAFF.

J is TRBJ1-2 and V is TRBV27; tentatively, D is TRBD1 (5 bases). V was pared by 2 bases and J by 4 bases, with 17 bases between. The CDR3 is made up of 16 amino acids. CDR1 MNHEY and CDR2 SMNVEV come from the germline V gene (reference sequence). The CDR3 spells CASSLLPTGQAYGYTF. The DNA of the CDR3 is TGTGCCAGCAGTTTACTGCCTACGGGGCAGGCCTATGGCTACACCTTC.

This clonotype was observed at least ten times. This rearrangement joins TRBV7-6 to TRBJ2-5; 11 bases match TRBD2. The CDR3 has 17 amino acids. With 2 bases clipped from V and 5 bases from J, the junction kept 10 bases outside the gene matches. Germline CDR1 and CDR2: SGHVS and FNYEAQ. The DNA for the CDR3 is TGTGCCAGCAGCTTATTTAGCGGGGGGGCAGCTGTGGAGACCCAGTACTTC. This codes for CASSLFSGGAAVETQYF.

Concerning this clonotype: Mismatch with germline at one junction end may stem from a read error. This chain links TRBV13 with TRBJ2-4; D possibly corresponds to TRBD1 (5 bases). Germline loops: CDR1 PRHDT, CDR2 FYEKMQ (reference sequence). The CDR3 is made up of 14 amino acids. The CDR3 coding sequence is TGCGCCAGCAGCTTGGACACAGCCAAAAACATTCAGTACTTC. Translated: CASSLDTAKNIQYF.

The chain couples TRBV14 to TRBJ1-2; D might be TRBD1 (6 bases). Germline V gene data show CDR1 as SGHDN and CDR2 as FVKESK. V dropped 4 bases and J dropped 3 bases, with 15 bases sitting between them. This CDR3 comprises 15 residues. Written as DNA, the CDR3 is TGTGCCAGCAGCCTTAGGACAGAAGTCTACTATGGCTACACCTTC. Protein: CASSLRTEVYYGYTF.

This clonotype has just a few counts. CDR3 region: CATSRSRTPPQDSHQPQHF. The CDR3 bases are TGTGCCACCAGTCGGAGCCGGACGCCCCCACAGGATTCACATCAGCCCCAGCATTTT. The J gene is TRBJ1-5, the V gene TRBV24-1, with D tentatively TRBD1 (5 bases). This CDR3 is 19 amino acids long. Germline assignment: CDR1 KGHDR and CDR2 SFDVKD. Trimming removed 6 bases at V and 5 bases at J, with 28 bases between.

In this sample, this clonotype turned up a few times. This chain uses TRBV7-6 with TRBJ2-1; 9 nucleotides align to TRBD1. The CDR3 covers 15 residues. CDR1 is SGHVS and CDR2 is FNYEAQ in the germline V gene. The ends lost 3 bases at V and 3 bases at J; junction bases unmatched: 3. The CDR3, as DNA: TGTGCCAGCAGCTTGGGGACAGGGTTCTACAATGAGCAGTTCTTC. This sequence encodes CASSLGTGFYNEQFF.

In its sample, this clonotype was seen a few times. The chain links TRBV9 to TRBJ1-3; possible D gene TRBD1, 6 bases. The V gene's germline CDR1 is SGDLS and CDR2 YYNGEE. The CDR3 has 16 amino acids. V was shortened by 0 bases and J by 0 bases, with 10 bases between the two germline ends. CDR3 nucleotides: TGTGCCAGCAGCGTAGGCCGGGACAACTCTGGAAACACCATATATTTT. Protein product: CASSVGRDNSGNTIYF.

The rearrangement links TRBV7-2 to TRBJ1-1, with 9 bases fitting TRBD1. The CDR3 length is 15 residues. Germline V gene sequence: CDR1 SGHTA, CDR2 FQGNSA. Trimming took 5 bases from V and 5 from J; bases not matched to a gene: 9. In DNA, the CDR3 is TGTGCCAGCAGCAGCTCCGGGACAGGGTGGACTGAAGCTTTCTTT. Translated: CASSSSGTGWTEAFF.

This clonotype came up a few times. The chain uses TRBV12-3 or TRBV12-4 and TRBJ1-6; 7 bases are shared with TRBD1. The CDR3 extends over 14 amino acids. After removal of 7 bases from V and 8 bases from J, the junction contained 8 bases not matched to a gene. DNA for the CDR3: TGTGCCAGCACCTCCGACAGGGTGGATTCACCCCTCCACTTT. As protein: CASTSDRVDSPLHF.